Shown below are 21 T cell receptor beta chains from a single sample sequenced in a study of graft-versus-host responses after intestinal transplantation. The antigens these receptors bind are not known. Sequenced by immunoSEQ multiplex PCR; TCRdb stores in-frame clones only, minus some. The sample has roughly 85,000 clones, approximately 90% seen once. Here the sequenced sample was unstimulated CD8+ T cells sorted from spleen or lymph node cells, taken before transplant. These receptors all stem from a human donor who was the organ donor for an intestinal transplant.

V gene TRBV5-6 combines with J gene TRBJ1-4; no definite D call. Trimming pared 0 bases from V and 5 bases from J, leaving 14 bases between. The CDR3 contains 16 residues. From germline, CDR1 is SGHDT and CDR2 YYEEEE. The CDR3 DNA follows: TGTGCCAGCAGCTTGGAGATAAAGGGAGGGAATGAAAAACTGTTTTTT. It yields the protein CASSLEIKGGNEKLFF.

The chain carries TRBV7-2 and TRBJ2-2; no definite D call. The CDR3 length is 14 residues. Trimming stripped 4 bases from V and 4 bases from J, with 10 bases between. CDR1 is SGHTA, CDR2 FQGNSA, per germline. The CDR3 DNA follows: TGTGCCAGCAGCTCTCAACTTCCCACCGGGGAGCTGTTTTTT. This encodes CASSSQLPTGELFF.

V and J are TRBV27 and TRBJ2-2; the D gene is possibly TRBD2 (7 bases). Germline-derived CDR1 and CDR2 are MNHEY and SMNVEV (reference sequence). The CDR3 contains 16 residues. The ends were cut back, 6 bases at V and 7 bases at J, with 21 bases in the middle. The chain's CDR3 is CASSVGGGWSVGELFF. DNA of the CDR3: TGTGCCAGCAGCGTAGGCGGGGGCTGGAGCGTCGGGGAGCTGTTTTTT.

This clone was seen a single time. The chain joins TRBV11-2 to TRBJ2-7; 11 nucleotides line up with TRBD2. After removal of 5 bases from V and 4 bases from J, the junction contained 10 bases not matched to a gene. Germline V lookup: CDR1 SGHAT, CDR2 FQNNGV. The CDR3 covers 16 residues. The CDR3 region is CASSPPGTSGGYEQYF. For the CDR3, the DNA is TGTGCCAGCAGCCCGCCCGGGACTAGCGGAGGTTACGAGCAGTACTTC.

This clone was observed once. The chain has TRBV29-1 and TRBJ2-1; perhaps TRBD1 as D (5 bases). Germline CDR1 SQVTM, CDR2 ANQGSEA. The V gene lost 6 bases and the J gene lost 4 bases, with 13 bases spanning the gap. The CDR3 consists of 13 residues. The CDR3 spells CSVRFRGYNEQFF. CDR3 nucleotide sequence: TGCAGCGTAAGGTTTAGGGGATACAATGAGCAGTTCTTC.

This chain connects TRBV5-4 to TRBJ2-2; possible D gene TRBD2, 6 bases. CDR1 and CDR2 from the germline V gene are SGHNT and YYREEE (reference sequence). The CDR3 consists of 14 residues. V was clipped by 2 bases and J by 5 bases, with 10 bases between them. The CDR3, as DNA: TGTGCCAGCAGCTTTGGGGGGATGACCGGGGAGCTGTTTTTT. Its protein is CASSFGGMTGELFF.

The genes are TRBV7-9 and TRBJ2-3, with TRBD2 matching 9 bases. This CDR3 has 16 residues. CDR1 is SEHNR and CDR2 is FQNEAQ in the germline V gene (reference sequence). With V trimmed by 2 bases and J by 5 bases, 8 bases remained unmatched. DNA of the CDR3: TGTGCCAGCAGCTTATTCCGCGGGGGGGCCGGAGATACGCAGTATTTT. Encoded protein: CASSLFRGGAGDTQYF.

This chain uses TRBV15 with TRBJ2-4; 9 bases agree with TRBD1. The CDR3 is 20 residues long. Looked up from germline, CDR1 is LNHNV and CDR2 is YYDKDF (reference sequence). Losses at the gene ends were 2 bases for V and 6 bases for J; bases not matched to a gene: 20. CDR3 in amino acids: CATSRPLPDLSTGGRNIQYF. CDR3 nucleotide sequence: TGTGCCACCAGCAGACCCCTCCCGGACCTATCGACAGGGGGGAGAAACATTCAGTACTTC.

CDR3 loop: CASSQELSGRYEQYF. CDR3 coding DNA: TGTGCCAGCAGCCAAGAACTTAGCGGGAGGTACGAGCAGTACTTC. The chain combines TRBV14 with TRBJ2-7; 10 bases line up with TRBD2. CDR1 is SGHDN and CDR2 is FVKESK in the germline V gene. The J segment lost 4 bases and the V segment lost 0 bases, leaving 3 bases of the junction unmatched. The length of the CDR3 is 15 residues.

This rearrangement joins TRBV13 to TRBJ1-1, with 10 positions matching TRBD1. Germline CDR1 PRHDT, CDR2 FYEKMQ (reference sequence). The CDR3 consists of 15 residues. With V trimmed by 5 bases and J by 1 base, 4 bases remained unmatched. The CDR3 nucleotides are TGTGCCAGCAGCACGCGGGACAGGGGGAACACTGAAGCTTTCTTT. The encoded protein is CASSTRDRGNTEAFF.

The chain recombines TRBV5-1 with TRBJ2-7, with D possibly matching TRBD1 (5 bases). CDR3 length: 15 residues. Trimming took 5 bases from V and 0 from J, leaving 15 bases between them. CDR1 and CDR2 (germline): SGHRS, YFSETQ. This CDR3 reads CASRSNTGNSYEQYF. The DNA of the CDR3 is TGCGCCAGCAGAAGTAATACAGGTAACTCCTACGAGCAGTACTTC.

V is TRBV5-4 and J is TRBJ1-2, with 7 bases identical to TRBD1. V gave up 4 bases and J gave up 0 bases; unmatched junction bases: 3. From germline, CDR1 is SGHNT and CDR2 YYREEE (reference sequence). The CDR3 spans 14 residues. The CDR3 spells CASSEGATNYGYTF. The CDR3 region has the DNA TGTGCCAGCAGCGAGGGGGCCACTAACTATGGCTACACCTTC.

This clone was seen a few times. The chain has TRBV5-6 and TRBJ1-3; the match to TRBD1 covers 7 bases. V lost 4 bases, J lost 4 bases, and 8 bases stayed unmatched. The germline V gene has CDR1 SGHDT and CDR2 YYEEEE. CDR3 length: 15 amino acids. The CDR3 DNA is TGTGCCAGCAGCGCATTTCCGGGACAGGGAAACACCATATATTTT. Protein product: CASSAFPGQGNTIYF.

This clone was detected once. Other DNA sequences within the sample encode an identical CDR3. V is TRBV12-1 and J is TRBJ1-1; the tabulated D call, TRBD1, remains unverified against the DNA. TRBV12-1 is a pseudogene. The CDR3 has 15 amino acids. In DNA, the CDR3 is TGTGCCAGCAGCTTGAGGAAACAGGGGCCGGAAGGAGCCTTCTTT. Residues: CASSLRKQGPEGAFF.

The CDR3 region has the DNA TGCGCCAGCAGTTCATACAGGGGGGTAAACACTGAAGCTTTCTTT. It is translated as CASSSYRGVNTEAFF. The genes are TRBV10-2 and TRBJ1-1; 8 bases match TRBD1. The CDR3 contains 15 residues. Germline loops: CDR1 WSHSY, CDR2 SAAADI. J gave up 2 bases and V 5 bases, and 7 bases lay outside the gene matches.

This chain's CDR3 is CASSQDASGFTDTQYF. The CDR3 region has the DNA TGCGCCAGCAGCCAAGACGCTAGCGGGTTCACAGATACGCAGTATTTT. The chain carries TRBV4-1 and TRBJ2-3, with 8 bases fitting TRBD2. The CDR3 sequence is 16 residues long. V shed 0 bases and J 2 bases; nucleotides not matched to a gene: 4. Germline assignment: CDR1 MGHRA and CDR2 YSYEKL.

The chain's CDR3 is CASSPIRGRGYGYTF. For the CDR3, the DNA is TGTGCCAGCTCACCTATCAGGGGGCGAGGCTATGGCTACACCTTC. This chain uses TRBV18 with TRBJ1-2, with 8 bases lining up with TRBD1. The V gene end was trimmed by 3 bases and the J gene end by 4 bases; junction bases not matched to a gene: 7. This CDR3 comprises 15 residues. The V gene's germline CDR1 is KGHSH and CDR2 LQKENI.

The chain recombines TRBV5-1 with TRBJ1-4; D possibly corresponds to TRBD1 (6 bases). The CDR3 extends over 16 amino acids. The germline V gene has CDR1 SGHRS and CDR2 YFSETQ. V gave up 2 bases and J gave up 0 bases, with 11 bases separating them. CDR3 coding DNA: TGCGCCAGCAGCTTATCAGGGGCTGCAACTAATGAAAAACTGTTTTTT. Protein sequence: CASSLSGAATNEKLFF.

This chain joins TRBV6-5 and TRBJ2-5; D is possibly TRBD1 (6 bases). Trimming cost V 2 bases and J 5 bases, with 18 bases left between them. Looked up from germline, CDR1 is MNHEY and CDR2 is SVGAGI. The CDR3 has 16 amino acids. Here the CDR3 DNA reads TGTGCCAGCAGTTACGGGGAGATAGGGGGATGGGAGACCCAGTACTTC. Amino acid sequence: CASSYGEIGGWETQYF.

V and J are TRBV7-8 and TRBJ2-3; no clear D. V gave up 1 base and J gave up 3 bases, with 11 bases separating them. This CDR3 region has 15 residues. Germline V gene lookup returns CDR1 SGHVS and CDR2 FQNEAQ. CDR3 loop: CASSLDAGETDTQYF. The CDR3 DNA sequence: TGTGCCAGCAGCTTAGATGCAGGAGAAACAGATACGCAGTATTTT.

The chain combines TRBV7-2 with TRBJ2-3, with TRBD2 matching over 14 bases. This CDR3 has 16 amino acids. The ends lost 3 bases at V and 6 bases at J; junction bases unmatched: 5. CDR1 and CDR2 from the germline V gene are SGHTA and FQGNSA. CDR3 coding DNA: TGTGCCAGCAGCTTTGGACTAGCGGGGGGAGGGGATACGCAGTATTTT. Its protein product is CASSFGLAGGGDTQYF.